Below are 26 T cell receptor beta chains sequenced from a single sample in a study of T-cell reconstitution after alpha-beta-depleted transplantation in children. For TCRbeta, the library was prepared with unique molecular identifiers. In TCRdb, the PCR reads were re-called with MiXCR into one record per CDR3 protein. The sample has some 520,000 distinct CDR3 sequences; 32% are singletons. Sequencing was performed on PBMCs from the stem cell graft donor, taken from the stem cell graft. These receptors were obtained from a human donor who donated a stem cell graft to a child with aplastic anemia.

The genes are TRBV28 and TRBJ2-4, with a possible D match to TRBD1 (6 bases). The CDR3 is 16 residues long. V shed 3 bases and J shed 3 bases, with 15 bases lying between them. Germline V CDR1 and CDR2: MDHEN, SYDVKM. The CDR3 sequence is CASSFLYPGVKNIQYF. For the CDR3, the DNA is TGTGCCAGCAGTTTCCTATATCCAGGGGTCAAAAACATTCAGTACTTC.

This chain connects TRBV29-1 to TRBJ1-1; D not certain. Germline V gene data show CDR1 as SQVTM and CDR2 as ANQGSEA. With 3 bases removed from V and 0 bases from J, the gap between germline ends came to 17 bases. The CDR3 is 16 residues long. CDR3 in amino acids: CSVDSAPLFMNTEAFF. In DNA form, the CDR3 reads TGCAGCGTTGACTCTGCGCCGTTGTTTATGAACACTGAAGCTTTCTTT.

This clonotype was counted a few times. The J gene is TRBJ2-5, the V gene TRBV10-1; the match to TRBD2 covers 8 bases. CDR3 length equals 17 residues. Trimming removed 0 bases from V and 0 bases from J; junction bases left unmatched: 6. Per the germline V gene, CDR1 is WNHNN and CDR2 is SYGVQD (reference sequence). CDR3 DNA: TGCGCCAGCAGTGAGTCGACATCTAGCGGGTACCAAGAGACCCAGTACTTC. It yields the protein CASSESTSSGYQETQYF.

This clonotype was counted a few times. This rearrangement joins TRBV5-1 to TRBJ1-1; no clear D. With 1 base removed from V and 6 bases from J, the gap between germline ends came to 13 bases. Germline V lookup: CDR1 SGHRS, CDR2 YFSETQ. This CDR3 spans 14 amino acids. The CDR3 sequence: CASSLTVSTPEAFF. DNA for the CDR3: TGCGCCAGCAGCTTGACAGTGTCGACACCTGAAGCTTTCTTT.

This clonotype was detected only a few times. The chain recombines TRBV12-3 or TRBV12-4 with TRBJ1-2; 7 bases line up with TRBD1. This CDR3 region has 16 residues. The ends lost 4 bases at V and 0 bases at J; junction bases unmatched: 8. CDR3 sequence: CASSSPQGQSNYGYTF. The DNA for the CDR3 is TGTGCCAGCAGTTCGCCTCAGGGACAGTCTAACTATGGCTACACCTTC.

The gene calls are TRBV28 and TRBJ1-5; TRBD1 aligns across 7 bases. Trimming took 8 bases from V and 0 from J; bases not matched to a gene: 7. The CDR3 has 15 residues. Germline V lookup: CDR1 MDHEN, CDR2 SYDVKM. CDR3 protein: CASRDSGISNQPQHF. The CDR3 DNA follows: TGTGCCAGCCGGGACAGTGGTATTAGCAATCAGCCCCAGCATTTT.

The V gene is TRBV12-3 or TRBV12-4, the J gene TRBJ1-1; D ambiguous. The ends were cut back, 5 bases at V and 2 bases at J, with 15 bases in the middle. The CDR3 has 15 amino acids. The CDR3 loop reads CASSPPRTPNTEAFF. DNA for the CDR3: TGTGCCAGCAGTCCCCCCCGGACCCCAAACACTGAAGCTTTCTTT.

This clonotype has more than one count but fewer than ten. This sequence joins TRBV10-3 and TRBJ2-7; D is perhaps TRBD2 (5 bases). V lost 10 bases, J lost 0 bases, and 19 bases lay in between. The germline gives CDR1 ENHRY, CDR2 SYGVKD. There are 15 residues in the CDR3. CDR3 sequence: CATSRGSDSSYEQYF. The CDR3, as DNA: TGTGCCACAAGTCGCGGTAGCGATAGCTCCTACGAGCAGTACTTC.

The chain has TRBV18 and TRBJ2-1; maybe TRBD2 (6 bases). V was trimmed by 4 bases and J by 1 base, leaving 14 bases between them. From germline, CDR1 is KGHSH and CDR2 LQKENI. The CDR3 extends over 16 amino acids. CDR3 sequence (DNA): TGTGCCAGCTCACTGTTCGGGAGTTTGTCCTACAATGAGCAGTTCTTC. This codes for CASSLFGSLSYNEQFF.

The rearrangement uses TRBV7-2 and TRBJ1-1; D not certain. The CDR3 loop spans 14 amino acids. V was pared by 5 bases and J by 4 bases, with 14 bases between. In germline, CDR1 is SGHTA, CDR2 FQGNSA. CDR3: CASSLRRDGTEAFF. CDR3 coding DNA: TGTGCCAGCAGCCTGAGACGGGATGGCACTGAAGCTTTCTTT.

The genes are TRBV20-1 and TRBJ1-5; D gene ambiguous. This CDR3 spans 12 amino acids. Between the trimmed V and J ends, which lost 6 bases and 4 bases, there was a span of 10 bases. Germline V gene data show CDR1 as DFQATT and CDR2 as SNEGSKA (reference sequence). The CDR3 loop reads CSAGRLNQPQHF. CDR3 in DNA: TGCAGTGCAGGACGGTTAAATCAGCCCCAGCATTTT.

The chain combines TRBV7-2 with TRBJ2-1; 8 bases are shared with TRBD2. V dropped 0 bases and J dropped 4; count of bases not matched to a gene: 2. Germline V gene data show CDR1 as SGHTA and CDR2 as FQGNSA. The CDR3 is made up of 15 amino acids. CDR3 sequence: CASSLAAGEYNEQFF. The CDR3 coding sequence is TGTGCCAGCAGCTTAGCAGCGGGAGAATACAATGAGCAGTTCTTC.

The chain joins TRBV10-1 to TRBJ1-1; 7 bases align to TRBD1. The CDR3 extends over 16 amino acids. V lost 3 bases to trimming and J lost 6 bases; unmatched junction nucleotides: 13. The germline V gene has CDR1 WNHNN and CDR2 SYGVQD (reference sequence). CDR3 nucleotide sequence: TGCGCCAGCAGTGATTACCCGGGGCAGGGGGTTGCTGAAGCTTTCTTT. Its protein product is CASSDYPGQGVAEAFF.

The table lists this clonotype with a few counts. The V gene is TRBV7-9, the J gene TRBJ2-6, with 7 positions matching TRBD1. There are 18 residues in the CDR3. The germline V gene has CDR1 SEHNR and CDR2 FQNEAQ (reference sequence). The V gene end was trimmed by 6 bases and the J gene end by 2 bases; junction bases not matched to a gene: 13. The DNA for the CDR3 is TGTGCCAGCAGGCCGGCGGCAGGGGGAAGAACTGGGGCCAACGTCCTGACTTTC. Amino acid sequence: CASRPAAGGRTGANVLTF.

V gene TRBV10-3 combines with J gene TRBJ2-2, with 8 bases fitting TRBD1. The germline gives CDR1 ENHRY, CDR2 SYGVKD. V gave up 2 bases and J gave up 5 bases; unmatched junction bases: 7. CDR3 length equals 16 residues. CDR3 sequence reads: CAISEAGGAYTGELFF. As DNA, the CDR3 is TGTGCCATCAGTGAGGCAGGGGGCGCGTATACCGGGGAGCTGTTTTTT.

This clonotype has only a few counts. This chain connects TRBV5-1 to TRBJ2-7; 9 bases align to TRBD1. With 0 bases clipped from V and 4 bases from J, the junction kept 11 bases outside the gene matches. The CDR3 totals 17 residues. Germline-derived CDR1 and CDR2 are SGHRS and YFSETQ. Here the CDR3 DNA reads TGCGCCAGCAGCTTGGACCGACAGGGGGTAAGGAGGTACGAGCAGTACTTC. Encoded protein: CASSLDRQGVRRYEQYF.

The chain combines TRBV6-2 or TRBV6-3 with TRBJ2-1, with TRBD2 identical over 12 bases. This CDR3 has 13 residues. The V gene end was trimmed by 7 bases and the J gene end by 9 bases; junction bases not matched to a gene: 4. CDR1 MNHEY and CDR2 SVGEGT come from the germline V gene. The CDR3 coding sequence is TGTGCCAGCAATGGACTAGCGGGAACTGAGCAGTTCTTC. Translated: CASNGLAGTEQFF.

This clonotype was seen only a few times. The chain employs TRBV6-5 and TRBJ2-5; TRBD1 agrees at 9 bases. V gave up 4 bases and J gave up 5 bases; unmatched junction bases: 17. Germline loops: CDR1 MNHEY, CDR2 SVGAGI. The CDR3 is 18 amino acids. CDR3 loop: CASSFLPGQGRGSETQYF. The CDR3, as DNA: TGTGCCAGCAGTTTTCTACCGGGACAGGGACGAGGATCGGAGACCCAGTACTTC.

This clonotype has a handful of counts. The chain has TRBV7-9 and TRBJ2-2; a possible D gene is TRBD1 (5 bases). This CDR3 region has 17 residues. V lost 0 bases, J lost 7 bases, and 18 bases lay in between. Germline CDR1 reads SEHNR; CDR2 reads FQNEAQ (reference sequence). The CDR3 DNA reads as TGTGCCAGCAGCTTAGCGTCAGGGTCGAGCGCGATCGGGGAGCTGTTTTTT. The encoded protein is CASSLASGSSAIGELFF.

This clonotype appeared a few times. This chain links TRBV6-1 with TRBJ1-2; perhaps TRBD1 as D (5 bases). CDR1 and CDR2 (germline): MNHNS, SASEGT. The CDR3 spans 14 residues. The V end was cut by 6 bases, the J end by 1 base, with 12 bases between. In DNA, the CDR3 is TGTGCCAGCAGGACAACAGGAATTAACTATGGCTACACCTTC. It specifies CASRTTGINYGYTF.

This chain links TRBV10-3 with TRBJ1-2; D remains unclear. V lost 11 bases, J lost 2 bases, and 18 bases lay in between. The CDR3 runs 14 residues. CDR1 and CDR2 from the germline V gene are ENHRY and SYGVKD. The CDR3 loop is CAARAVRDNYGYTF. The CDR3 bases are TGTGCCGCGCGGGCCGTTCGAGACAACTATGGCTACACCTTC.

V gene TRBV9 combines with J gene TRBJ2-5; D gene ambiguous. V was trimmed by 0 bases and J by 7 bases, leaving 16 bases between them. The CDR3 loop spans 15 amino acids. Germline-derived CDR1 and CDR2 are SGDLS and YYNGEE. The chain's CDR3 is CASSVESEVGGTQYF. The DNA of the CDR3 is TGTGCCAGCAGCGTAGAAAGTGAAGTGGGCGGGACCCAGTACTTC.

The CDR3 DNA follows: TGTGCCACCAACCTAGGGGGAAGCTCCTACAATGAGCAGTTCTTC. Its protein is CATNLGGSSYNEQFF. The rearrangement joins TRBV7-8 to TRBJ2-1, with D possibly matching TRBD1 (6 bases). The germline V and J ends were trimmed by 10 bases and 0 bases, with 16 bases remaining between them. From germline, CDR1 is SGHVS and CDR2 FQNEAQ. This CDR3 is 15 amino acids long.

CDR3 protein: CSVEPGTSVETQYF. The CDR3 nucleotides are TGCAGCGTTGAACCGGGGACTAGCGTGGAGACCCAGTACTTC. The chain couples TRBV29-1 to TRBJ2-5; 10 bases map to TRBD2. Germline CDR1 reads SQVTM; CDR2 reads ANQGSEA. The trim removed 2 bases at V and 5 bases at J, leaving 5 bases unmatched. The CDR3 has 14 amino acids.

V and J are TRBV21-1 and TRBJ1-5; no check of the table's D call, TRBD1, against the DNA was made. TRBV21-1 is designated a pseudogene. The CDR3 covers 12 residues. The CDR3 reads CASSQGGQPQHF. The CDR3 nucleotides read TGTGCCAGCAGTCAGGGCGGCCAGCCCCAGCATTTT.

The chain has TRBV30 and TRBJ2-5, with D perhaps TRBD1 or TRBD2 (5 bases each). V was shortened by 2 bases and J by 5 bases, with 15 bases between the two germline ends. The CDR3 extends over 14 amino acids. Germline V gene data show CDR1 as GTSNPN and CDR2 as SVGIG (reference sequence). CDR3 in DNA: TGTGCCTGGAGTCGGCCGGGGCTCACGGAGACCCAGTACTTC. Its translation is CAWSRPGLTETQYF.